Presented here are 10 T cell receptor beta chains from one specimen sequenced in a study of shared clonotypes between healthy human individuals. The repertoire was sequenced with immunoSEQ multiplex PCR; TCRdb's copy has only in-frame clones and lacks some. This sample has a few million clones, with just over 90% found just once. Sequencing used naive CD4+ T cells sorted from blood. Subset noted: CD45RA+ positively selected. The receptors derive from a man aged 18 to 29 in good health.

This rearrangement joins TRBV30 to TRBJ1-1, with D tentatively TRBD1 (5 bases). This CDR3 spans 13 amino acids. The ends were cut back, 1 base at V and 4 bases at J, with 10 bases in the middle. Looked up from germline, CDR1 is GTSNPN and CDR2 is SVGIG (reference sequence). The CDR3 sequence: CAWSEQVLTEAFF. CDR3 nucleotides: TGTGCCTGGAGTGAACAGGTGCTCACTGAAGCTTTCTTT. Looking up the rest from reference TRBV30 and TRBJ1-1 gives the full variable domain: SQTIHQWPATLVQPVGSPLSLECTVEGTSNPNLYWYRQAAGRGLQLLFYSVGIGQISSEVPQNLSASRPQDRQFILSSKKLLLSDSGFYLCAWSEQVLTEAFFGQGTRLTVV.

Note on this clone: Germline and junction disagree at one end, which may indicate a read error. The chain is built from TRBV5-6 and TRBJ1-6; 10 bases line up with TRBD1. CDR3 length equals 16 residues. The germline CDR1 and CDR2 sequences are SGHDT and YYEEEE. In DNA, the CDR3 is TGTGCCAGCCGATCTTGGACAGGGGGTAATAATTCACCCCCCCACTTT. Translating it yields CASRSWTGGNNSPPHF.

A note on this clone: Other DNA sequences in the sample encode the same CDR3. The chain has TRBV2 and TRBJ2-1; the D gene could be TRBD1 or TRBD2 (5 bases each). The ends were cut back, 3 bases at V and 4 bases at J, with 10 bases in the middle. CDR1 and CDR2 from the germline V gene are SNHLY and FYNNEI. The CDR3 has 14 residues. The CDR3 sequence: CASSESGPYNEQFF. The CDR3 DNA reads as TGTGCCAGCAGTGAGTCGGGACCTTACAATGAGCAGTTCTTC.

V is TRBV5-1 and J is TRBJ1-5; 8 bases agree with TRBD1. Germline values: CDR1 SGHRS, CDR2 YFSETQ. This CDR3 is built from 15 residues. The V gene end was trimmed by 0 bases and the J gene end by 2 bases; junction bases not matched to a gene: 1. The CDR3 sequence is CASSLGDRRNQPQHF. The CDR3 DNA follows: TGCGCCAGCAGCTTGGGGGACAGGCGCAATCAGCCCCAGCATTTT.

This clone was found once. V usage is TRBV5-6 and J usage is TRBJ2-3; possible D gene TRBD2, 6 bases. CDR3 length: 15 residues. V lost 0 bases and J lost 3, with 11 bases in between. Per germline, CDR1 SGHDT and CDR2 YYEEEE. CDR3 protein: CASSLDGGATDTQYF. The CDR3 coding sequence is TGTGCCAGCAGCTTGGATGGCGGGGCGACAGATACGCAGTATTTT.

J is TRBJ2-1 and V is TRBV6-6, with no clear D. The CDR3 runs to 13 residues. The germline V and J ends were trimmed by 5 bases and 3 bases, with 8 bases remaining between them. Germline loops: CDR1 MNHNY, CDR2 SVGAGI (reference sequence). The CDR3 nucleotides are TGTGCCAGCAGTGCGGACGACTACAATGAGCAGTTCTTC. Protein product: CASSADDYNEQFF.

The chain has TRBV5-1 and TRBJ1-6; D gene ambiguous. Germline V gene lookup returns CDR1 SGHRS and CDR2 YFSETQ. V dropped 2 bases and J dropped 2 bases, with 11 bases sitting between them. The CDR3 is 16 residues long. CDR3 bases: TGCGCCAGCAGCTTAGCCGGGCAGCCCTATAATTCACCCCTCCACTTT. Its protein product is CASSLAGQPYNSPLHF. Based on the CDR3 plus reference TRBV5-1 and TRBJ1-6, the full variable domain is KAGVTQTPRYLIKTRGQQVTLSCSPISGHRSVSWYQQTPGQGLQFLFEYFSETQRNKGNFPGRFSGRQFSNSRSEMNVSTLELGDSALYLCASSLAGQPYNSPLHFGNGTRLTVT.

This chain connects TRBV2 to TRBJ2-3, with D unclear. The CDR3 totals 13 residues. Germline loops: CDR1 SNHLY, CDR2 FYNNEI. Trimming took off 7 bases at V and 0 bases at J, with 8 bases between the two ends. The CDR3 protein is CASIRISTDTQYF. CDR3 nucleotide sequence: TGTGCCAGCATTCGCATTAGCACAGATACGCAGTATTTT.

This clone was observed once. The gene calls are TRBV7-2 and TRBJ2-1; D remains unclear. The V end lost 5 bases, the J end lost 9 bases, and 11 bases lay between the germline ends. This CDR3 is 12 amino acids long. The germline gives CDR1 SGHTA, CDR2 FQGNSA. The DNA of the CDR3 is TGTGCCAGCAGCCCGCAATGGGGTGAGCAGTTCTTC. It is translated as CASSPQWGEQFF. The full variable domain, completed using reference TRBV7-2 and TRBJ2-1, is GAGVSQSPSNKVTEKGKDVELRCDPISGHTALYWYRQSLGQGLEFLIYFQGNSAPDKSGLPSDRFSAERTGGSVSTLTIQRTQQEDSAVYLCASSPQWGEQFFGPGTRLTVL.

V and J are TRBV28 and TRBJ1-2, with D uncertain. Germline V lookup: CDR1 MDHEN, CDR2 SYDVKM. Trimming stripped 5 bases from V and 5 bases from J, with 9 bases between. The CDR3 is 12 amino acids. The CDR3 region is CASSNIGYGYTF. The DNA for the CDR3 is TGTGCCAGCAGTAATATAGGATATGGCTACACCTTC.